Listed below are T cell receptor beta chains from one sample, sequenced in a study of shared clonotypes between healthy human individuals. Sequencing was performed with immunoSEQ multiplex PCR; in TCRdb, only in-frame clones are kept and a portion is missing. The table lists 90,000 to 120,000 clones, 67% of them singletons. Sequencing was done on a sample of memory CD8+ T cells sorted from blood. The receptors were sampled from a woman aged 25-40 years in good health. CDR3s include the opening cysteine and the closing phenylalanine or tryptophan. The order of the fields is V gene, D gene, clone size, J gene, CDR3 protein, CDR3 DNA. The D gene is left open where the match is weak. Size is stated for part of the rows, as once, few or many counts, or as a class when the clone is expanded.

TRBV28	.	many	TRBJ2-6	CASSASTISGANVLTF	TGTGCCAGCAGTGCCTCCACGATCTCTGGGGCCAACGTCCTGACTTTC
TRBV2	.	.	TRBJ1-5	CASRAGVVGNQPQHF	TGTGCCAGCAGGGCAGGGGTGGTAGGCAATCAGCCCCAGCATTTT
TRBV7-9	TRBD1	.	TRBJ2-3	CASSLGTGHTDTQYF	TGTGCCAGCAGCTTAGGGACAGGGCACACAGATACGCAGTATTTT
TRBV4-1	TRBD1	.	TRBJ1-2	CASSQDPLVRATGFVRGYTF	TGCGCCAGCAGCCAAGATCCCTTGGTCAGGGCGACAGGGTTCGTCCGGGGCTACACCTTC
TRBV7-2	.	.	TRBJ2-3	CASSSREMKGGTDTQYF	TGTGCCAGCAGCTCACGGGAAATGAAGGGTGGCACAGATACGCAGTATTTT
TRBV25-1	.	.	TRBJ2-4	CASSESGSENIQYF	TGTGCCAGCAGTGAGTCGGGATCCGAAAACATTCAGTACTTC
TRBV7-2	.	few	TRBJ1-5	CASSFDARLGNQPQHF	TGTGCCAGCAGCTTCGATGCGCGTTTGGGAAATCAGCCCCAGCATTTT
TRBV9	TRBD2	.	TRBJ2-7	CASSPMGLAGHEQYF	TGTGCCAGCAGCCCGATGGGACTAGCGGGACATGAGCAGTACTTC
TRBV6-1	.	many	TRBJ2-5	CASSEEGGWETQYF	TGTGCCAGCAGTGAGGAGGGAGGATGGGAGACCCAGTACTTC
TRBV27	.	many	TRBJ1-5	CASSLEVGGQPQHF	TGTGCCAGCAGTTTAGAGGTTGGGGGACAGCCCCAGCATTTT
TRBV5-1	.	.	TRBJ1-4	CASSLGPTSEAPDW	TGCGCCAGCAGCTTGGGCCCCACGTCGGAGGCCCCCGACTGG
TRBV27	TRBD1	.	TRBJ1-5	CASRRGQGESQPQHF	TGTGCCAGCAGGCGTGGACAGGGAGAAAGTCAGCCCCAGCATTTT
TRBV7-9	TRBD1	.	TRBJ1-1	CASSFGTDDPFF	TGTGCCAGCAGCTTCGGGACAGACGATCCTTTCTTT
TRBV5-6	.	.	TRBJ2-3	CASSIGPRTDTQYF	TGTGCCAGCAGCATTGGGCCGAGAACAGATACGCAGTATTTT
TRBV14	.	.	TRBJ1-1	CASSQDFGGGLNTEAFF	TGTGCCAGCAGCCAAGATTTCGGGGGAGGGCTGAACACTGAAGCTTTCTTT
TRBV29-1	TRBD2	.	TRBJ2-2	CSVISGRANTGELFF	TGCAGCGTCATAAGCGGGAGGGCCAACACCGGGGAGCTGTTTTTT
TRBV6-4	TRBD1	few	TRBJ2-7	CASSLGTGGGEQYF	TGTGCCAGCAGTCTCGGGACAGGGGGTGGCGAGCAGTACTTC
TRBV19	TRBD2	.	TRBJ2-5	CASSPTSALLEQYF	TGTGCCAGTAGCCCGACTAGCGCCCTTCTGGAGCAGTACTTC
TRBV21-1	.	once	TRBJ1-5	CASSKTGGGQPQHF	TGTGCCAGCAGCAAAACAGGGGGCGGGCAGCCCCAGCATTTT
TRBV2	.	few	TRBJ2-1	CASSEILREQFF	TGTGCCAGCAGTGAAATTCTGCGGGAGCAGTTCTTC
TRBV6-1	.	.	TRBJ2-5	CASSEGPEQETQYF	TGTGCCAGCAGTGAAGGCCCGGAGCAAGAGACCCAGTACTTC
TRBV29-1	TRBD2	.	TRBJ2-3	CSVEGLAGTDTQYF	TGCAGCGTCGAAGGACTAGCGGGCACAGATACGCAGTATTTT
TRBV5-1	TRBD1	.	TRBJ2-1	CASSLAGTGFLNEQFF	TGCGCCAGCAGCTTGGCGGGGACAGGGTTTCTCAATGAGCAGTTCTTC
TRBV5-1	TRBD2	few	TRBJ2-2	CASLATSGGTGELFF	TGCGCCAGCCTCGCGACTAGCGGGGGGACCGGGGAGCTGTTTTTT
TRBV5-1	.	once	TRBJ2-3	CASSLANWLGGLPGGTDTQYF	TGCGCCAGCAGCTTGGCCAATTGGTTAGGTGGGCTTCCCGGTGGCACAGATACGCAGTATTTT
TRBV11-2	.	.	TRBJ2-1	CASSLVLGQFF	TGTGCCAGCAGCTTAGTTTTAGGGCAGTTCTTC
TRBV28	TRBD2	.	TRBJ2-5	CASIQGLAGWETQYF	TGTGCCAGCATACAGGGACTAGCGGGATGGGAGACCCAGTACTTC
TRBV5-1	TRBD2	.	TRBJ2-3	CASSRLAGGRDTQYF	TGCGCCAGCAGCCGACTAGCGGGAGGACGAGATACGCAGTATTTT
TRBV2	TRBD1	many	TRBJ2-7	CASSEATGGHYEQYF	TGTGCCAGCAGTGAAGCGACAGGGGGACACTACGAGCAGTACTTC
TRBV19	TRBD2	.	TRBJ2-7	CASSTGLALYYEQYF	TGTGCCAGTAGTACTGGACTAGCTCTTTACTACGAGCAGTACTTC
TRBV5-6	.	many	TRBJ2-5	CASSLVGQETQYF	TGTGCCAGCAGCTTGGTAGGCCAAGAGACCCAGTACTTC
TRBV5-1	TRBD2	few	TRBJ2-1	CASRRLAGARRDEQFF	TGCGCCAGCAGGAGGCTAGCGGGAGCCCGGCGGGATGAGCAGTTCTTC
TRBV5-1	.	many	TRBJ2-7	CASSLGAPLDEQYF	TGCGCCAGCAGCTTGGGGGCCCCCCTCGACGAGCAGTACTTC
TRBV4-2	.	.	TRBJ1-1	CASSQDDLDGPSEAFF	TGTGCCAGCAGCCAAGATGATCTCGACGGACCCTCTGAAGCTTTCTTT
TRBV30	TRBD2	.	TRBJ2-1	CACLLAAFSNTFYNEQFF	TGTGCCTGCCTTCTAGCGGCTTTCTCCAATACGTTCTACAATGAGCAGTTCTTC
TRBV19	.	once	TRBJ2-6	CASWGGPFSGANVLTF	TGTGCCAGTTGGGGGGGCCCATTCTCTGGGGCCAACGTCCTGACTTTC
TRBV29-1	.	.	TRBJ2-5	CSVGSGKETQYF	TGCAGCGTTGGATCTGGTAAAGAGACCCAGTACTTC
TRBV15	TRBD2	.	TRBJ2-2	CASKAGMDSGELFF	TGTGCCAGTAAAGCGGGAATGGATTCCGGGGAGCTGTTTTTT
TRBV12-1	.	many	TRBJ2-5	CASSFARVGVLETQYF	TGTGCCAGCAGCTTTGCGCGGGTCGGCGTCTTGGAGACCCAGTACTTC
TRBV7-7	.	.	TRBJ2-6	CASSIFGPQSRANVLTF	TGTGCCAGCAGCATTTTCGGGCCACAAAGTCGGGCCAACGTCCTGACTTTC
TRBV5-1	.	once	TRBJ1-1	CASSLDWGNTEAFF	TGCGCCAGCAGCTTGGATTGGGGTAACACTGAAGCTTTCTTT
TRBV30	.	.	TRBJ2-7	CAWSVLRASGEQYF	TGTGCCTGGAGTGTACTAAGGGCCTCGGGGGAGCAGTACTTC
TRBV7-8	.	once	TRBJ2-7	CASSLGQLRTYEQYF	TGTGCCAGCAGCTTAGGGCAGCTACGAACCTACGAGCAGTACTTC
TRBV5-6	.	.	TRBJ2-1	CASSFGTSLSSYNEQFF	TGTGCCAGCAGCTTTGGGACTTCCCTGAGCTCCTACAATGAGCAGTTCTTC
TRBV28	.	.	TRBJ2-7	CASSPLPSRLSYEQYF	TGTGCCAGCAGCCCCCTTCCTAGCAGACTCTCCTACGAGCAGTACTTC
TRBV6-4	TRBD1	.	TRBJ2-3	CASSDGQGAADTQYF	TGTGCCAGCAGTGACGGGCAGGGGGCGGCAGATACGCAGTATTTT
TRBV6-1	TRBD2	.	TRBJ2-7	CASSEGWLAEPYEQYF	TGTGCCAGCAGTGAAGGGTGGCTAGCGGAACCTTACGAGCAGTACTTC
TRBV7-2	.	.	TRBJ2-2	CASSLSPQASTGELFF	TGTGCCAGCAGCTTAAGTCCCCAGGCCTCCACCGGGGAGCTGTTTTTT
TRBV7-8	TRBD2	.	TRBJ2-7	CASSFGDYRGEQYF	TGTGCCAGCAGCTTCGGGGACTATAGGGGCGAGCAGTACTTC
TRBV6-1	.	.	TRBJ2-7	CASSGSDSASYEQYF	TGTGCCAGCAGTGGTTCCGACAGTGCCTCCTACGAGCAGTACTTC
TRBV27	TRBD1	.	TRBJ2-7	CASSQGTGYEQYF	TGTGCCAGCAGTCAAGGGACAGGGTACGAGCAGTACTTC